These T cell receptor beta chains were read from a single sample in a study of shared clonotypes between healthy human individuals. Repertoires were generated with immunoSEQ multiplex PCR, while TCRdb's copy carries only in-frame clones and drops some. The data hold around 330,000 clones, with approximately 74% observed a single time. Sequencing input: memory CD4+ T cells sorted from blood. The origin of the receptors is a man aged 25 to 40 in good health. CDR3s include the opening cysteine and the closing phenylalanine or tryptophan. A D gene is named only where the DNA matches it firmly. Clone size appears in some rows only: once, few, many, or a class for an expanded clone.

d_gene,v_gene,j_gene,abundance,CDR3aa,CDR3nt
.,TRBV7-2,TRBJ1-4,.,CASSLQGEKLFF,TGTGCCAGCAGCTTACAGGGGGAAAAACTGTTTTTT
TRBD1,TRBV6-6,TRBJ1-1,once,CASSQGQTEAFF,TGTGCCAGCAGCCAGGGACAGACAGAAGCTTTCTTT
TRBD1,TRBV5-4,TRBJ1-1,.,CASSLGPTGKYRMNTEAFF,TGTGCCAGCAGCTTGGGTCCGACAGGGAAGTACCGAATGAACACTGAAGCTTTCTTT
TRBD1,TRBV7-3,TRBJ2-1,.,CASSRDRGSYNEQFF,TGTGCCAGCAGCAGGGACAGGGGCTCCTACAATGAGCAGTTCTTC
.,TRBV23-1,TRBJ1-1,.,CASRGARGTEAFF,TGCGCCAGCAGAGGGGCGAGAGGAACGGAAGCTTTCTTT
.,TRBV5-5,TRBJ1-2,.,CASSLGPGGPGAYGYTF,TGTGCCAGCAGCTTGGGCCCGGGGGGGCCAGGGGCCTATGGCTACACCTTC
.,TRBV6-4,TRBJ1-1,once,CASSADSNTEAFF,TGTGCCAGCAGTGCGGACAGCAACACTGAAGCTTTCTTT
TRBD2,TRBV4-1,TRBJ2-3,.,CASSQDGAGGPADTQYF,TGCGCCAGCAGCCAAGATGGGGCGGGAGGGCCCGCAGATACGCAGTATTTT
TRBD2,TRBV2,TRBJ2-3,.,CASRSTGGTDTQYF,TGTGCCAGCAGATCAACGGGGGGTACAGATACGCAGTATTTT
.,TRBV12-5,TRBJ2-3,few,CASGLVGANTQYF,TGTGCTAGTGGTTTGGTAGGGGCTAATACGCAGTATTTT
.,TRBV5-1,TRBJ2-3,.,CASSLAPGISDTQYF,TGCGCCAGCAGCTTGGCCCCCGGGATCTCAGATACGCAGTATTTT
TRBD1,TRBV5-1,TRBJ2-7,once,CASSFAGGSYEQYF,TGCGCCAGCAGCTTTGCAGGGGGCTCTTACGAGCAGTACTTC
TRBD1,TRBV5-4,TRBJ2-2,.,CASSTTGMPGELFF,TGTGCCAGCAGCACGACAGGGATGCCCGGGGAGCTGTTTTTT
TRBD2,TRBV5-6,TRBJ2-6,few,CASSPGLLTSGANVLTF,TGTGCCAGCAGCCCGGGACTACTAACCTCTGGGGCCAACGTCCTGACTTTC
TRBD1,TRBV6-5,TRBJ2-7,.,CASSRTGSYEQYF,TGTGCCAGCAGTCGGACAGGGTCCTACGAGCAGTACTTC
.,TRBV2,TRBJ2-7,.,CASRGVQRLYEQYF,TGTGCCAGCAGAGGGGTCCAGCGGCTCTACGAGCAGTACTTC
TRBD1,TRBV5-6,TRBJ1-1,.,CASSLRTGMAF,TGTGCCAGCAGCCTCCGGACAGGGATGGCCTTT
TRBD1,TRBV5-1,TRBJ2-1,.,CASSLAGQVTYQSSYNEQFF,TGCGCCAGCAGCTTGGCGGGACAGGTAACGTATCAGAGCTCCTACAATGAGCAGTTCTTC
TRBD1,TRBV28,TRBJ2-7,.,CASSSPGQAYEQYF,TGTGCCAGCAGTTCGCCGGGACAGGCCTACGAGCAGTACTTC
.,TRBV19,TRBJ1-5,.,CASRISQGNQPQHF,TGTGCCAGTAGGATTAGCCAGGGAAATCAGCCCCAGCATTTT
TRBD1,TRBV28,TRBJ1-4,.,CASWDRRVKLFF,TGTGCCAGCTGGGACAGAAGGGTAAAACTGTTTTTT
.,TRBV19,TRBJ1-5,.,CASSTGMGNQPQHF,TGTGCCAGTAGCACAGGGATGGGAAATCAGCCCCAGCATTTT
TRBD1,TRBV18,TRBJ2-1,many,CASSPRGDRVSNGQFF,TGTGCCAGCTCACCAAGGGGTGACAGGGTCTCAAATGGGCAGTTCTTC
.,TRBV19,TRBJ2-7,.,CASSIDAGRGYEQYF,TGTGCCAGTAGTATAGACGCTGGGCGGGGCTACGAGCAGTACTTC
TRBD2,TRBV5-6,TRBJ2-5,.,CASSLVSGGSETQYF,TGTGCCAGCAGCTTGGTCAGCGGGGGCTCGGAGACCCAGTACTTC
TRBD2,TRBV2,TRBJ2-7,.,CASTGGVSYEQYF,TGTGCCAGCACCGGGGGGGTCTCCTACGAGCAGTACTTC
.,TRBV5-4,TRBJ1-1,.,CASSFTGIQTGTEAFF,TGTGCCAGCAGCTTTACCGGGATCCAGACGGGGACTGAAGCTTTCTTT
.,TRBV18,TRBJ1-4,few,CASSQVFGTKGEKLFF,TGTGCCAGCTCCCAAGTATTCGGGACGAAGGGGGAAAAACTGTTTTTT
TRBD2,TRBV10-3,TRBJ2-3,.,CAITREGDTQYF,TGTGCCATCACCAGGGAGGGGGATACGCAGTATTTT
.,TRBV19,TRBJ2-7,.,CASSSGFSDEQYF,TGTGCCAGTAGTAGCGGTTTTAGCGACGAGCAGTACTTC
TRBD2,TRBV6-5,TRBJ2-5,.,CASSRTLAGKETQYF,TGTGCCAGCAGTCGAACGTTAGCGGGAAAGGAGACCCAGTACTTC
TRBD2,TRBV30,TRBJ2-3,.,CAWRLAASTDTQYF,TGTGCCTGGAGACTAGCGGCTAGCACAGATACGCAGTATTTT
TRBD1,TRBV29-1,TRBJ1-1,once,CSATGGWNTEAFF,TGCAGCGCCACAGGGGGTTGGAACACTGAAGCTTTCTTT
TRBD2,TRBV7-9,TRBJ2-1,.,CASSLIAGGPNEQFF,TGTGCCAGCAGCTTAATCGCGGGAGGGCCAAATGAGCAGTTCTTC
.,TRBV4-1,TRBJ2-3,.,CASSQGASYFGTDTQYF,TGCGCCAGCAGCCAAGGGGCTAGTTATTTCGGCACAGATACGCAGTATTTT
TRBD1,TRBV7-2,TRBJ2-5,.,CASSYHRGETQYF,TGTGCCAGCAGCTACCACAGGGGGGAGACCCAGTACTTC
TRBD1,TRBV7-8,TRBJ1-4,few,CASSLLSGTGANEKLFF,TGTGCCAGCAGCTTATTGTCGGGGACAGGGGCTAATGAAAAACTGTTTTTT
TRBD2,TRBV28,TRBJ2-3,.,CASSSPLAGVGDTQYF,TGTGCCAGCAGTTCCCCGCTAGCGGGGGTTGGAGATACGCAGTATTTT
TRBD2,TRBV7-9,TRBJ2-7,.,CASSLALAGAEQYF,TGTGCCAGCAGCTTAGCTCTAGCGGGAGCCGAGCAGTACTTC
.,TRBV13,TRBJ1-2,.,CASWNWGDRIDGYTF,TGTGCCAGCTGGAATTGGGGAGACAGGATTGATGGCTACACCTTC
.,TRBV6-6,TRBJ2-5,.,CASSYEAGRETQYF,TGTGCCAGCAGTTACGAGGCAGGGAGAGAGACCCAGTACTTC
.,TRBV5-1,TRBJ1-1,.,CASSSISEGEAFF,TGCGCCAGCAGCTCAATCTCGGAGGGTGAAGCTTTCTTT